This T cell receptor (beta chain) appears in the sequencing data of a study of T cell repertoires in cytomegalovirus infection. TCRdb re-called the reads through MiXCR, storing one row per CDR3 protein. This table holds approximately 76,000 distinct CDR3 sequences, 3.7% found once. This clonotype was seen ten or more times. This CDR3 has 15 residues. From germline, CDR1 is MDHEN and CDR2 SYDVKM. The V end was cut by 6 bases, the J end by 3 bases, with 15 bases between. The V call is TRBV28, the J call TRBJ1-5; possibly TRBD1 for D (5 bases). Material for sequencing was PBMCs. The receptor was isolated from a human donor in good health (CMV status not recorded). Some clones in this sample may be carry-over from other donors' samples. Here the CDR3 reads CASRRTGTHNQPQHF. The CDR3 DNA follows: TGTGCCAGCAGACGTACCGGGACTCACAATCAGCCCCAGCATTTT. The entire variable domain, with the rest obtained from reference TRBV28 and TRBJ1-5, is as follows: DVKVTQSSRYLVKRTGEKVFLECVQDMDHENMFWYRQDPGLGLRLIYFSYDVKMKEKGDIPEGYSVSREKKERFSLILESASTNQTSMYLCASRRTGTHNQPQHFGDGTRLSIL.